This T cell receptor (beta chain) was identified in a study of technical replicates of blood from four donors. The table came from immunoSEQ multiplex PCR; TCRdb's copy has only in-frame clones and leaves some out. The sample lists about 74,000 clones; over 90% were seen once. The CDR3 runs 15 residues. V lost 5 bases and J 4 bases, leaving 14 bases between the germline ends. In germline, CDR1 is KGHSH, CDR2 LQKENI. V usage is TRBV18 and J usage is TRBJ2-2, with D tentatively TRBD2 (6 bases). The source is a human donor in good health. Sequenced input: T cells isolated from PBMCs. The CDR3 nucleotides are TGTGCCAGCTCATCGCCTGGGGGGACCACCGGGGAGCTGTTTTTT. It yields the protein CASSSPGGTTGELFF.